This TCR beta chain comes out of a study of shared clonotypes between healthy human individuals. Produced via immunoSEQ multiplex PCR; TCRdb's table is partial and in-frame only. The sample carries millions of clones, just over 90% recorded once. The CDR3 is made up of 13 amino acids. The ends were cut back, 8 bases at V and 4 bases at J, with 9 bases in the middle. In germline, CDR1 is SNHLY, CDR2 FYNNEI. Regarding this clone: Its antigen remains unidentified. This sample also contains other DNA sequences that code for the same CDR3.

Findings and limits, study-wide: At large depth, rarefaction still showed sorted-subset sequencing to be incomplete.

The chain has TRBV2 and TRBJ1-6, with D possibly being TRBD1 (6 bases). The sequencing input was naive CD4+ T cells sorted from blood. This sample's subset: CD45RA+ positively selected. The sequence was obtained from a man between 18 and 29 years old in good health. The CDR3 sequence is CASRTDYNSPLHF. CDR3 DNA: TGTGCCAGCCGGACAGATTATAATTCACCCCTCCACTTT.